The present T cell receptor beta chain was sequenced within a study of CD8 T cells in ankylosing spondylitis. General study results and limits: Earlier work had already found some motif variants in reactive arthritis synovial fluid and blood. A motif in TCR beta, a set of roughly eight highly homologous variants, appeared characteristic of ankylosing spondylitis blood. Significant enrichment of disease-linked clones was reported in matched ankylosing spondylitis synovial fluid. The authors found the disease-linked clones to be CD8+ and relatively rare in peripheral blood.

Each CDR3 protein gets one entry after TCRdb re-called the 5' RACE reads with MiXCR. The repertoire holds more than 200,000 distinct CDR3 sequences, with roughly 25% as singletons. The CDR3 totals 12 residues. CDR1 and CDR2 (germline): DFQATT, SNEGSKA (reference sequence). Trimming stripped 3 bases from V and 9 bases from J, with 12 bases between. A single count supports this clonotype. What it binds is not known. The sequencing input was blood, either unsorted or a sorted T cell fraction (not recorded which). The chain is built from TRBV20-1 and TRBJ2-4, with no clear D. The clonotype was recovered from a male donor with ankylosing spondylitis or in good health (not recorded which). DNA for the CDR3: TGCAGTGCTAGGGTTCCAGAGCTCATTCAGTACTTC. Translated, it gives CSARVPELIQYF.